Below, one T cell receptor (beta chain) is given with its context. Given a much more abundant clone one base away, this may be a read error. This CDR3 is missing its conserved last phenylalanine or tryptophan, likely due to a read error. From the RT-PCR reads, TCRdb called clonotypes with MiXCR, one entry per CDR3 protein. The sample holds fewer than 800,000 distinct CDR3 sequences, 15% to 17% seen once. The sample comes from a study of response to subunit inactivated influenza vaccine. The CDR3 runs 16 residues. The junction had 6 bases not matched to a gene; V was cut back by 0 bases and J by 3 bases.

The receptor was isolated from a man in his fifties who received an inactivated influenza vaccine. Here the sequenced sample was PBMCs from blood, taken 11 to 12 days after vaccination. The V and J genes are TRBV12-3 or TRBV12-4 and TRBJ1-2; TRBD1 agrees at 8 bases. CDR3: CASSLAGRGQDYGYTL. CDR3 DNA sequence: TGTGCCAGCAGTTTAGCAGGCCGGGGACAGGACTATGGCTACACCCTC.